What follows describes a single T cell receptor (beta chain). This receptor's antigen is unknown. No much larger clone exists at a distance of one base, and base qualities are not known. The cohort was made up of approximately 700 healthy bone marrow donors. At the time of sampling, all cohort members were nominally healthy, though unrecorded immune exposures were likely present. The donor was CMV seronegative and belonged to the group of more than 300 seronegative cohort members. A peripheral blood sample was collected from each donor, and TCR beta sequencing was performed on peripheral blood mononuclear cells. Genomic DNA extraction from the blood cell samples was performed with the Qiagen DNeasy Blood Extraction Kit. This sample is drawn from a study of cytomegalovirus exposure and HLA in healthy donors (dated by TCRdb to the late 2010s). Some background on the complete study: An earlier analysis of fewer than 750 of the donors reported roughly 300 Gb of sequence data and 95 million to 140 million unique TCR beta sequences obtained from about 179 million T cells. Approximately 330 gigabases of sequencing data and roughly 80 million unique TCR sequences made up an early release that covered under 750 HLA-typed donors. Of the 300 to 450 genotyped donors, approximately 80% were placed in the genetic ancestry cluster associated with self-reported Caucasian donors. The study was designed to test whether signatures of past pathogen exposure could be identified by cataloging public T cell receptors. The study profiled the T cell repertoires of 550 to 700 subjects by immunosequencing and related them to cytomegalovirus serostatus. In addition to the first cohort of 650 to 750 subjects, a separate validation cohort of approximately 120 different subjects was used. The study combined high-throughput TCR immunosequencing, statistical association of individual TCRs with disease status, and machine learning to predict cytomegalovirus infection status. To study patterns of TCR occurrence, a later analysis re-analyzed previously published TCR beta repertoires from 666 donors and added high-resolution HLA genotyping. Rather than drawing on any new phenotypic data, the later analysis identified candidate immune exposures from TCR beta sequences and the way those sequences occurred across donors. To decide whether each TCR beta V gene segment behaved as functional or pseudogenic, an earlier analysis of fewer than 750 of the donors relied on high-throughput TCR beta sequencing. Donor age, sex, ethnicity and CMV serostatus were compiled alongside the repertoire data. A later genetic analysis took genome-wide SNP genotypes for about 60% of the roughly 670 donors and used that subset as a discovery cohort. Every discovery cohort repertoire had been produced on one sequencing platform. HLA typing covered class I and class II loci at four-digit resolution. The number of typed donors differed by locus: about 620-640 for A, B, C, DRB1 and DQB1; some 500 for DQA1; 606 for DPA1; and about 450 for DPB1. Roughly 5 DR-DQ haplotypes were handled as single units for association and clustering, since linkage in the cohort was strong. On average, roughly 250,000 unique TCR beta nucleotide sequences were sequenced per donor among 398 genotyped donors of the cohort, with roughly a sixth of those sequences being non-productive. Paper-wide results and their limitations: At a false discovery rate of 0.05, a later analysis linked around 15,000 TCR beta sequences to specific HLA alleles. The presence/absence analyses assumed that sequencing depth was roughly uniform across donors, and that assumption may not be true. About 17 rarely observed V segments, including chromosome 9 orphons, were excluded from the earlier analysis of 550 to 700 of the donors because counts were too low. Most TCR sequences were observed very rarely across donors, whereas some public TCRs were present in many individuals. The classifier was reported to diagnose cytomegalovirus status with high specificity and sensitivity in both the original and validation cohorts. Compared with equally common non-associated chains, HLA-associated TCR beta chains in a later analysis were more clonally expanded and had lower generation probabilities. A group of highly shared sequence variants was considered likely to be a technical artifact of the sequencing pipeline. Several of the top co-occurrence clusters appeared to be linked to parvovirus B19, influenza, CMV and Epstein-Barr virus, according to a later analysis. In a later analysis, the rate of TCR association differed among HLA loci, with DRB1 alleles having the most associated TCRs and HLA-C alleles having the fewest. Broadly in line with IMGT annotations, most TCR beta V segments showed up in productive rearrangements about 87% or about 30% of the time in an earlier analysis of 450 to 600 of the donors. In vitro tests confirmed that a few of the cytomegalovirus-associated TCR beta chains recognize cytomegalovirus antigens. The only immune exposure information available for the cohort was CMV serostatus. Because the 87-base-pair reads could not distinguish some IMGT-functional V segments, including TRBV6-2 and TRBV6-3, those segments were excluded. An association between a missense DCLRE1C variant and V-gene and J-gene trimming of TCR beta chains was found in a later genetic analysis and replicated in an independent cohort. Assigning TCR associations to individual alleles was difficult when HLA alleles, especially DR and DQ, strongly co-occurred. According to the authors, the approach could potentially be generalized to other disease states and immunological phenotypes. Correlated functional status among segregating V segments might reflect linkage disequilibrium, but an unknown experimental factor could not be ruled out. In the study, roughly 160 TCR beta chains were listed as associated with cytomegalovirus. Compared with the 666-donor mean, donors in an Asian-associated ancestry cluster had fewer N-insertions in productive TCRs, according to a later genetic analysis. According to a later analysis, most CMV-associated TCR beta chains appeared to be HLA-restricted, and the HLA associations seemed to be driven largely by CMV exposure. Because HLA typing was missing for some donors at each locus, association tests included only the typed subset. A further reported finding was that TCR beta sequences accurately predicted the HLA-A and HLA-B alleles for most subjects in the first cohort. Only TCR beta chains were sequenced in this cohort, and the absence of alpha or paired-chain data limited detectable features.

The protocol used for the library was the immunoSEQ multiplex PCR assay. For the multiplex PCR, a mixture combining 60 forward primers for TCR Vbeta segments and 13 reverse primers for TCR Jbeta segments was used. The CDR3 region of rearranged TCR beta genes was amplified from genomic DNA by a multiplex PCR assay. The amplified TCR beta libraries were sequenced on the Illumina HiSeq System as 87-base-pair reads. Per the original workflow: A later analysis tallied around 80 million unique TCR beta chains across the 700 or so repertoires, and some 12 million of those chains were shared by two or more donors. A nearest-neighbor algorithm error-corrected the raw reads and collapsed the reads into unique sequences, merging closely related sequences to remove PCR and sequencing errors. CDR3 sequences were aligned to IMGT reference sequences to assign V, D and J gene segments. Each retained sequence needed at least a six-nucleotide match to both a V gene segment and a J gene segment. A rearrangement was called productive if the CDR3 had no stop codons and remained in frame with V and J, and every other rearrangement was called non-productive. Following IMGT convention, CDR3 was defined as the stretch from the second conserved V-encoded cysteine to the conserved J-encoded phenylalanine. In an earlier analysis of around 640 of the donors, sequences lacking an unambiguous match to a single V gene segment were excluded. In an earlier analysis of more than 500 of the donors, a V segment was called functional when productive rearrangements were above 56.7%, and segregating when the standard deviation between donors exceeded 5%. To diagnose cytomegalovirus status from the catalog of TCR beta chain sequences, a statistical classification framework was built. In a later analysis, V and J genes were assigned by comparing TCR nucleotide sequences against IMGT/GENE-DB human TR gene sequences. In a later analysis, CDR3 sequences and most-parsimonious VDJ recombination scenarios were assigned using the TCRdist pipeline. In a later analysis, each TCR beta chain was defined by its CDR3 amino acid sequence together with its V-gene family, and reads lacking a unique V-gene family were excluded. As a way to deal with suspected cross-contamination and a sequencing artifact, a later analysis dropped 592 nucleotide sequences that were highly shared and had low generation probability. A later analysis calculated a clonal expansion index for each public chain from normalized within-repertoire ranks of inferred template counts. Generation probabilities in a later analysis came from a VDJ recombination model fitted to out-of-frame rearrangements, and those results were checked against IGoR. Hypergeometric tests were used in a later analysis to score TCR-TCR, TCR-HLA and TCR-CMV co-occurrence, with a repertoire-size bias correction applied to the TCR pairs. To estimate false discovery rates, a later analysis permuted the HLA or CMV assignments 20 times. In a later analysis, co-occurring TCRs were grouped using DBSCAN, and TCRdist sequence similarity was added for clustering within HLA-allele-positive subsets. For co-occurrence clustering, repertoires with fewer than 30,000 or more than 120,000 public chains were excluded, along with several repertoires with anomalous nucleotide sharing. This immuneACCESS table, as held by TCRdb, lists in-frame sequences with V and J called but not all clones. Of the missing ones, under half trace to an unresolved V gene in checked studies; the others have no known cause. V and J calls and clone size are those listed in that table; D and trimming were worked out from the DNA. For this sample the table gives some 66,000 clones, of which roughly 78% were detected only once. 9.7% of the sample lies in the top ten.

Here V drops 0 bases and J drops 2 bases, and the junction holds 4 bases not matched to any gene. CDR1 and CDR2 are drawn from the germline V gene: SNHLY, FYNNEI. The CDR3 numbers 15 residues from cysteine through phenylalanine. Just CDR3 DNA is preserved here, 45 bases in frame from base 1. Material for sequencing was PBMCs. The receptor's source is a man between 35 and 55 years old in good health and CMV-seronegative. The rearranged segments are TRBV2 and TRBJ2-7; the junction holds 7 bases that match TRBD1. The CDR3 corresponds to CASSEAQDRAYEQYF. Here is the DNA: TGTGCCAGCAGTGAAGCCCAAGACAGGGCCTACGAGCAGTACTTC.